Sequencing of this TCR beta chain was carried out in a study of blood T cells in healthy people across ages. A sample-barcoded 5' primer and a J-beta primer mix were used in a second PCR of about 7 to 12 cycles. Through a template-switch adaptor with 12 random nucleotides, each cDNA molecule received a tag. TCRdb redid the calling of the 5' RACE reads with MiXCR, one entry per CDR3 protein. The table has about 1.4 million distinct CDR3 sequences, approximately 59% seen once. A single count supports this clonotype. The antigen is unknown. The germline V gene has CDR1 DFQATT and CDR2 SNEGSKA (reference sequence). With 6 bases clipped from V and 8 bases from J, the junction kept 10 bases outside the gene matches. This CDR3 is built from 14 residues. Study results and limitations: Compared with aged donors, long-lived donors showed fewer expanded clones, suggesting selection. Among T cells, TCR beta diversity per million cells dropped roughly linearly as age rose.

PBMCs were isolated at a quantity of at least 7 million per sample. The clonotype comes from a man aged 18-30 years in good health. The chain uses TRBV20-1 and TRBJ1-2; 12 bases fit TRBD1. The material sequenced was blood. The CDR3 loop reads CSARGTGGAGGYTF. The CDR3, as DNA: TGCAGTGCCCGAGGGACAGGGGGCGCGGGCGGCTACACCTTC.